This TCR beta chain was identified in a study of cytomegalovirus exposure and HLA in healthy donors (dated by TCRdb to 2016 to 2017). About the study as a whole: In an earlier analysis of 550 to 750 of the donors, less than 350 Gb of sequence data and about 110 million unique TCR beta sequences from some 170 million T cells were reported. The study used immunosequencing to profile the T cell repertoires of approximately 690 subjects and linked those repertoires to cytomegalovirus serostatus. Five DR-DQ haplotypes were treated as single units for association and clustering because of strong linkage in the cohort. The later analysis used no new phenotypic data to find candidate immune exposures, relying instead on TCR beta sequences and their occurrence across donors. About 300 gigabases of sequencing data and 80 million or so unique TCR sequences were included in an early release covering around 650 HLA-typed donors. To predict cytomegalovirus infection status, the study brought together high-throughput TCR immunosequencing, statistical association of individual TCRs with disease status, and machine learning. Donor age, sex, ethnicity and CMV serostatus were collected together with the repertoire data. Typing coverage varied by locus: roughly 629-640 donors for A, B, C, DRB1 and DQB1; more than 500 for DQA1; about 600 for DPA1; around 490 for DPB1. HLA typing included class I and class II loci at four-digit resolution. Across approximately 420 genotyped donors of the cohort, an average of approximately 240,000 unique TCR beta nucleotide sequences per donor were sequenced, and around 20% of those sequences were non-productive. Genome-wide SNP genotypes for about three fifths of the roughly 670 donors were used in a later genetic analysis, which treated that subset as a discovery cohort. A separate validation cohort of 100 to 150 different subjects was used in addition to the roughly 670-subject first cohort. The study was designed to test whether signatures of past pathogen exposure could be identified by cataloging public T cell receptors. Among the roughly 400 genotyped donors, approximately 82% belonged to the genetic ancestry cluster associated with self-reported Caucasian donors. Every repertoire in the discovery cohort had been generated on one and the same sequencing platform. In a later analysis, previously published TCR beta repertoires from hundreds of donors were re-analyzed and high-resolution HLA genotyping was added so that TCR occurrence patterns could be studied. An earlier analysis of 450 to 750 of the donors used high-throughput TCR beta sequencing to judge whether each TCR beta V gene segment behaved as functional or pseudogenic. Findings and caveats that apply to the study as a whole: In a later genetic analysis, a missense DCLRE1C variant was associated with V-gene and J-gene trimming of TCR beta chains, and the association was replicated in an independent cohort. It was suggested by the authors that the approach could potentially be generalized to other disease states and immunological phenotypes. In an earlier analysis of approximately 590 of the donors, most TCR beta V segments appeared in productive rearrangements about 90% or about 30% of the time, broadly matching IMGT annotations. Because counts were too low, some 17 rarely observed V segments, including chromosome 9 orphons, were excluded from the earlier analysis of some 590 of the donors. Because HLA typing was unavailable for some donors at each locus, only the typed subset was used in association tests. The study listed 164 TCR beta chains as associated with cytomegalovirus. Several of the top co-occurrence clusters appeared to be linked to parvovirus B19, influenza, CMV and Epstein-Barr virus, according to a later analysis. In a later analysis, some 18,000 TCR beta sequences were associated with specific HLA alleles at a false discovery rate of 0.05. In vitro tests confirmed that a few of the cytomegalovirus-associated TCR beta chains recognize cytomegalovirus antigens. Roughly uniform sequencing depth across donors was assumed in presence/absence analyses, although this assumption may not hold. In a later analysis, HLA-associated TCR beta chains were found to be more clonally expanded and to have lower generation probabilities than equally common non-associated chains. A later genetic analysis reported fewer N-insertions in productive TCRs among donors in an Asian-associated ancestry cluster than the roughly 700-donor mean. A cluster of highly shared sequence variants was judged likely to represent a technical artifact of the sequencing pipeline. According to a later analysis, most CMV-associated TCR beta chains appeared to be HLA-restricted, and the HLA associations seemed to be driven largely by CMV exposure. According to a later analysis, TCR association rates differed among HLA loci, with DRB1 alleles showing the most associated TCRs and HLA-C alleles showing the fewest. This cohort had only TCR beta chains sequenced, and the lack of alpha or paired-chain data limited which features could be detected. A further reported finding was that TCR beta sequences accurately predicted the HLA-A and HLA-B alleles for most subjects in the first cohort. Across donors, most TCR sequences were observed very rarely, whereas some public TCRs were present in many individuals. In both the original and validation cohorts, the classifier was reported to diagnose cytomegalovirus status with high specificity and sensitivity. Correlated functional status among segregating V segments might reflect linkage disequilibrium, but an unknown experimental factor could not be ruled out. When HLA alleles, especially DR and DQ, strongly co-occurred, attributing TCR associations to individual alleles was difficult. Immune exposure information for the cohort was limited to CMV serostatus.

This clone has more than one count but fewer than ten. Its antigen has not been determined. No per-base quality is available; no much larger clone lies one base away. The cohort was made up of hundreds of healthy bone marrow donors. At the time of sampling, every cohort member was nominally healthy, though immune exposures that went unrecorded were likely present. The donor was CMV seropositive and belonged to the group of around 300 seropositive cohort members. Every donor gave a peripheral blood sample, and the peripheral blood mononuclear cells from that sample were used for TCR beta sequencing. The Qiagen DNeasy Blood Extraction Kit was used to extract genomic DNA from the blood cell samples. The library was generated by the immunoSEQ multiplex PCR assay. For the multiplex PCR, a mixture combining 60 forward primers for TCR Vbeta segments and 13 reverse primers for TCR Jbeta segments was used. The CDR3 region of rearranged TCR beta genes was amplified from genomic DNA with a multiplex PCR assay. On the Illumina HiSeq System, the amplified TCR beta libraries were sequenced as 87-base-pair reads. The authors' pipeline ran thus. A later analysis counted about 80 million unique TCR beta chains across the 550 to 800 repertoires, and 9.5 million to 11 million of these chains were shared by at least two donors. Raw reads were error-corrected and collapsed into unique sequences with a nearest-neighbor algorithm that merged closely related sequences to remove PCR and sequencing errors. V, D and J gene segments were assigned by aligning CDR3 sequences to IMGT reference sequences. Each retained sequence needed at least a six-nucleotide match to both a V gene segment and a J gene segment. Rearrangements were classified as productive when the CDR3 lacked stop codons and remained in frame with V and J, and all other rearrangements were classified as non-productive. CDR3 was defined by IMGT convention, running from the second conserved V-encoded cysteine to the conserved J-encoded phenylalanine. The earlier analysis of 500 to 600 of the donors excluded sequences that lacked an unambiguous match to a single V gene segment. In an earlier analysis of 587 of the donors, a V segment was called functional when productive rearrangements were above 56.7%, and segregating when the standard deviation between donors exceeded 5%. A statistical classification framework was built for diagnosing cytomegalovirus status from the catalog of TCR beta chain sequences. A later analysis assigned V and J genes by comparing TCR nucleotide sequences with IMGT/GENE-DB human TR gene sequences. Using the TCRdist pipeline, a later analysis assigned CDR3 sequences along with most-parsimonious VDJ recombination scenarios. In a later analysis, each TCR beta chain was defined by its CDR3 amino acid sequence together with its V-gene family, and reads without a unique V-gene family were excluded. To address suspected cross-contamination and a sequencing artifact, a later analysis removed 450 to 700 highly shared, low-generation-probability nucleotide sequences. For each public chain, a later analysis derived a clonal expansion index from normalized ranks of inferred template counts within each repertoire. In a later analysis, generation probabilities were computed using a VDJ recombination model fitted to out-of-frame rearrangements, and the results were checked against IGoR. In a later analysis, hypergeometric tests were used to score TCR-TCR, TCR-HLA and TCR-CMV co-occurrence, with a repertoire-size bias correction applied to TCR pairs. A later analysis estimated false discovery rates by permuting HLA or CMV assignments 20 times. In a later analysis, co-occurring TCRs were grouped with DBSCAN, and TCRdist sequence similarity was added when clustering was performed within HLA-allele-positive subsets. Co-occurrence clustering excluded repertoires with fewer than 30,000 or more than 120,000 public chains, plus five with anomalous nucleotide sharing. The table was pulled from immuneACCESS by TCRdb, which kept in-frame rearrangements only. Such tables lose some clones; where checked, under half of the loss comes from unresolved V genes, and the rest has no known cause. V and J calls and clone size are copied from that table; D and trimming were computed from the DNA. Recorded for this sample are fewer than 180,000 clones; 70% to 80% of them occurred a single time. The ten largest clones capture around 6.3% of the sample.

This TCR was recovered from a man aged 50-60 years in good health and CMV-seropositive. The sample taken for sequencing was PBMCs.

The sequenced DNA is TGTGCCAGCAGCCCCCGGCCCGGGTCCCACGGCGAGCAGTACTTC. Its amino acids are CASSPRPGSHGEQYF. In this chain, TRBV9 is recombined with TRBJ2-7, with the D gene not confidently named. Spanning cysteine to phenylalanine, the CDR3 consists of 15 amino acids. Left in the record is the CDR3 DNA by itself, 45 bases read in frame from the first base. V and J are truncated by 4 bases and 6 bases respectively, leaving an intervening sequence of 20 bases. From the germline V gene, CDR1 is SGDLS and CDR2 is YYNGEE.